This entry lists 16 T cell receptor beta chains sequenced from one sample in a study of beta chain features in type 1 diabetes. General study findings and limits: All four CD4+ subsets of Type 1 diabetes patients contained TCRB CDR3s that were moderately but significantly shorter.

Their antigens remain unidentified. All of the isolated RNA was reverse transcribed, so expressed TCRB transcripts were sequenced. Generated by immunoSEQ multiplex PCR, the TCRdb table keeps only in-frame clones and is missing some. Of hundreds of thousands of clones listed, 9.3% are singletons. What was sequenced was central memory CD4+ T cells from blood. The receptors shown here come from a man aged 30 to 39 with type 1 diabetes.

This clone was found many times. This chain links TRBV5-4 with TRBJ1-1; D gene uncertain. CDR1 is SGHNT, CDR2 YYREEE, per germline (reference sequence). The CDR3 is made up of 15 amino acids. The V end was cut by 0 bases, the J end by 0 bases, with 9 bases between. CDR3 protein: CASSLEGSMNTEAFF. The CDR3 DNA reads as TGTGCCAGCAGCTTGGAAGGCAGTATGAACACTGAAGCTTTCTTT.

This clone was detected only a few times. The V gene is TRBV5-6, the J gene TRBJ2-4; D is perhaps TRBD1 or TRBD2 (5 bases each). This CDR3 spans 12 amino acids. Trimming took off 7 bases at V and 7 bases at J, with 12 bases between the two ends. Germline V CDR1 and CDR2: SGHDT, YYEEEE. Here the CDR3 reads CASGGDKNIQYF. CDR3 DNA: TGTGCCAGCGGGGGAGATAAGAACATTCAGTACTTC. Full variable domain (outside the CDR3, taken from reference TRBV5-6 and TRBJ2-4): DAGVTQSPTHLIKTRGQQVTLRCSPKSGHDTVSWYQQALGQGPQFIFQYYEEEERQRGNFPDRFSGHQFPNYSSELNVNALLLGDSALYLCASGGDKNIQYFGAGTRLSVL.

The V and J genes are TRBV4-1 and TRBJ2-7; 10 positions agree with TRBD2. Trimming at V came to 5 bases and at J to 0 bases, leaving 10 bases not matched to a gene. The CDR3 length is 17 residues. Germline V CDR1 and CDR2: MGHRA, YSYEKL. The CDR3 here is CASSRDQGLAISYEQYF. DNA for the CDR3: TGCGCCAGCAGCAGGGACCAGGGACTAGCGATCTCCTACGAGCAGTACTTC.

The rearrangement uses TRBV19 and TRBJ1-5; possibly TRBD1 for D (5 bases). V was trimmed by 2 bases and J by 5 bases, leaving 10 bases between them. Per germline, CDR1 LNHDA and CDR2 SQIVND (reference sequence). This CDR3 has 14 amino acids. This CDR3 reads CASSIKSGDQPQHF. CDR3 coding DNA: TGTGCCAGTAGTATAAAATCGGGGGATCAGCCCCAGCATTTT.

This chain joins TRBV5-1 and TRBJ1-1; no clear D gene. The CDR3 has 13 residues. Trimming pared 2 bases from V and 4 bases from J, leaving 9 bases between. CDR1 is SGHRS and CDR2 is YFSETQ in the germline V gene. The CDR3 reads CASSFEVGTEAFF. Here the CDR3 DNA reads TGCGCCAGCAGCTTTGAGGTGGGCACTGAAGCTTTCTTT.

This clone was picked up a small number of times. Written as DNA, the CDR3 is TGTGCCAGTAGTATAGGCTCTAGCGAGCAAGAGACCCAGTACTTC. Residues: CASSIGSSEQETQYF. V gene TRBV19 combines with J gene TRBJ2-5; D possibly corresponds to TRBD2 (6 bases). The V and J ends lost 1 base and 2 bases respectively, with 11 bases between them. CDR1 and CDR2 (germline): LNHDA, SQIVND (reference sequence). CDR3 size: 15 residues.

The chain recombines TRBV18 with TRBJ2-7, with D possibly TRBD2 on 7 matching bases. CDR3 length: 15 amino acids. Trimming pared 3 bases from V and 5 bases from J, leaving 17 bases between. The germline CDR1 and CDR2 sequences are KGHSH and LQKENI. The CDR3 loop reads CASSPNPGGRNEQYF. CDR3 nucleotide sequence: TGTGCCAGCTCACCCAACCCGGGGGGCCGTAACGAGCAGTACTTC.

The sample holds many counts of this clone. The chain links TRBV25-1 to TRBJ1-6, with D perhaps matching TRBD1 (6 bases). CDR3 length equals 13 residues. V lost 7 bases and J 7 bases, leaving 11 bases between the germline ends. Looked up from germline, CDR1 is MGHDK and CDR2 is SYGVNS. DNA of the CDR3: TGTGCCAGCACCAGGGGACGGAATTCACCCCTCCACTTT. Translation: CASTRGRNSPLHF.

This clone has more than one count but fewer than ten. The chain is built from TRBV13 and TRBJ2-1; D is unresolved. CDR1 PRHDT and CDR2 FYEKMQ come from the germline V gene (reference sequence). The CDR3 contains 14 residues. The V and J ends lost 6 bases and 6 bases respectively, with 15 bases between them. The CDR3 is CASSREERSNEQFF. CDR3 bases: TGTGCCAGCAGTCGAGAGGAACGCAGCAATGAGCAGTTCTTC.

This clone turned up a few times. The chain couples TRBV11-3 to TRBJ2-1, with 8 bases identical to TRBD1. V lost 1 base, J lost 0 bases, and 2 bases stayed unmatched. CDR3 length: 16 residues. Germline values: CDR1 SGHNT, CDR2 YENEEA. CDR3 nucleotide sequence: TGTGCCAGCAGCTTAGGAGGACAGGGCTCCTACAATGAGCAGTTCTTC. Its translation: CASSLGGQGSYNEQFF.

The V call is TRBV2, the J call TRBJ2-1; D remains ambiguous. In germline, CDR1 is SNHLY, CDR2 FYNNEI. The CDR3 covers 11 residues. The V and J ends lost 4 bases and 7 bases respectively, with 5 bases between them. CDR3 protein: CASSGRNEQFF. In DNA, the CDR3 is TGTGCCAGCAGTGGTCGGAATGAGCAGTTCTTC.

The chain couples TRBV2 to TRBJ2-5; D gene ambiguous. Trimming shortened V by 2 bases and J by 11 bases, and 12 bases separated the two germline ends. Germline V gives CDR1 SNHLY, CDR2 FYNNEI. The CDR3 sequence is 12 residues long. The chain's CDR3 is CASSELRSQQYF. For the CDR3, the DNA is TGTGCCAGCAGTGAACTGAGAAGTCAGCAGTACTTC.

The chain joins TRBV30 to TRBJ2-1; 11 bases agree with TRBD2. Germline assignment: CDR1 GTSNPN and CDR2 SVGIG (reference sequence). The CDR3 has 17 amino acids. The trim removed 4 bases at V and 8 bases at J, leaving 16 bases unmatched. The CDR3 reads CAWTGSSSGGPWDEQFF. Written as DNA, the CDR3 is TGTGCCTGGACCGGATCCTCTAGCGGGGGGCCGTGGGATGAGCAGTTCTTC.

The gene calls are TRBV5-1 and TRBJ1-1, with D possibly being TRBD1 (5 bases). CDR3 length equals 15 residues. V dropped 2 bases and J dropped 0 bases, with 11 bases sitting between them. CDR1 is SGHRS, CDR2 YFSETQ, per germline. Here the CDR3 reads CASSFTGTVNTEAFF. CDR3 in DNA: TGCGCCAGCAGCTTTACGGGGACGGTGAACACTGAAGCTTTCTTT.

This clone was picked up a small number of times. The rearrangement links TRBV6-6 to TRBJ1-6; D uncertain. CDR3 size: 13 residues. Germline lookup yields CDR1 MNHNY and CDR2 SVGAGI (reference sequence). V was cut by 10 bases and J by 6 bases, with 13 bases left in between. Here the CDR3 reads CATQVTFNSPLHF. CDR3 sequence (DNA): TGTGCCACTCAGGTCACATTTAATTCACCCCTCCACTTT.

Comment on this clone: A much larger clone differs by one base, so this may be a read error. V gene TRBV7-2 combines with J gene TRBJ1-2, with D tentatively TRBD1 (5 bases). Germline CDR1 reads SGHTA; CDR2 reads FQGNSA. This CDR3 has 12 amino acids. Trimming left V 4 bases short and J 8 bases short, with 11 bases between. The CDR3 nucleotides read TGTGCCAGCAGCTGGGGCGGGGAGGGCTACACCTTC. Protein product: CASSWGGEGYTF.